These 19 T cell receptor beta chains originate from one sample sequenced in a study of blood T cell repertoires in COVID-19. Clones were read by immunoSEQ multiplex PCR, and TCRdb kept only the in-frame ones, dropping some. The sample consists of 68,000 or so clones, about nine tenths of them appearing once. Sequencing input: peripheral blood. All receptors derive from a man between 50 and 59 years old with active COVID-19.

This clone was found a few times. CDR3 DNA sequence: TGTGCCAGCAGCCAGACGGACAACTGGGGCCAGCCCCAGCATTTT. Translated: CASSQTDNWGQPQHF. The gene calls are TRBV9 and TRBJ1-5; D might be TRBD1 (5 bases). Germline V gives CDR1 SGDLS, CDR2 YYNGEE. Trimming pared 4 bases from V and 7 bases from J, leaving 18 bases between. This CDR3 is 15 amino acids long.

J is TRBJ1-1 and V is TRBV7-2, with TRBD1 matching over 8 bases. Germline CDR1 and CDR2: SGHTA and FQGNSA. The CDR3 runs to 15 residues. V gave up 4 bases and J gave up 0 bases; unmatched junction bases: 4. CDR3 loop: CASSSQGGMNTEAFF. CDR3 in DNA: TGTGCCAGCAGCTCACAGGGGGGCATGAACACTGAAGCTTTCTTT.

This chain connects TRBV7-9 to TRBJ2-5, with 11 nucleotides matching TRBD2. CDR1 is SEHNR, CDR2 FQNEAQ, per germline (reference sequence). This CDR3 comprises 14 residues. V trimming: 5 bases; J trimming: 5 bases; junction bases outside the gene matches: 4. CDR3 DNA sequence: TGTGCCAGCAGCGGGACTAGCGGAGGGGAGACCCAGTACTTC. Encoded protein: CASSGTSGGETQYF. Full variable domain (outside the CDR3, taken from reference TRBV7-9 and TRBJ2-5): DTGVSQNPRHKITKRGQNVTFRCDPISEHNRLYWYRQTLGQGPEFLTYFQNEAQLEKSRLLSDRFSAERPKGSFSTLEIQRTEQGDSAMYLCASSGTSGGETQYFGPGTRLLVL.

The chain uses TRBV6-5 and TRBJ1-2; no clear D gene. The CDR3 covers 14 residues. Trimming removed 4 bases at V and 2 bases at J, with 11 bases between. Germline V gene lookup returns CDR1 MNHEY and CDR2 SVGAGI. CDR3 amino acids: CASSLISGNYGYTF. In nucleotides, the CDR3 is TGTGCCAGCAGTTTGATTAGCGGGAACTATGGCTACACCTTC.

The gene calls are TRBV20-1 and TRBJ2-1; D not certain. Germline assignment: CDR1 DFQATT and CDR2 SNEGSKA (reference sequence). Trimming took 3 bases from V and 2 from J, leaving 11 bases between them. The CDR3 sequence is 14 residues long. Here the CDR3 DNA reads TGCAGTGCTAGTGAAGCCCCCGCCTACAATGAGCAGTTCTTC. The encoded protein is CSASEAPAYNEQFF.

V and J are TRBV18 and TRBJ1-2; perhaps TRBD1 as D (5 bases). Germline V gene sequence: CDR1 KGHSH, CDR2 LQKENI. The CDR3 totals 14 residues. V was trimmed by 3 bases and J by 4 bases, leaving 12 bases between them. CDR3: CASSPSDGGYGYTF. The CDR3 nucleotides are TGTGCCAGCTCACCCAGCGACGGGGGCTATGGCTACACCTTC. Variable domain in full (rest from reference TRBV18 and TRBJ1-2): NAGVMQNPRHLVRRRGQEARLRCSPMKGHSHVYWYRQLPEEGLKFMVYLQKENIIDESGMPKERFSAEFPKEGPSILRIQQVVRGDSAAYFCASSPSDGGYGYTFGSGTRLTVV.

The V gene is TRBV28, the J gene TRBJ2-3, with a weak D call TRBD1 (6 bases). Per the germline V gene, CDR1 is MDHEN and CDR2 is SYDVKM. Between the trimmed V and J ends, which lost 6 bases and 5 bases, there was a span of 15 bases. The CDR3 totals 14 residues. CDR3 residues: CASSPGQWGDTQYF. DNA of the CDR3: TGTGCCAGCAGCCCGGGACAATGGGGAGATACGCAGTATTTT.

CDR3 in amino acids: CASNGDGSEKLFF. As DNA, the CDR3 is TGTGCCAGCAACGGGGATGGGAGTGAAAAACTGTTTTTT. V gene TRBV6-5 combines with J gene TRBJ1-4, with unresolved D. Germline CDR1 and CDR2: MNHEY and SVGAGI. The V end was cut by 7 bases, the J end by 7 bases, with 13 bases between. The CDR3 is 13 residues long.

This clone has a handful of counts. V gene TRBV7-2 combines with J gene TRBJ2-7; TRBD1 is a possible D gene (6 bases). Germline V gene data show CDR1 as SGHTA and CDR2 as FQGNSA. This CDR3 has 18 amino acids. V shed 1 base and J shed 0 bases, with 19 bases lying between them. Here the CDR3 reads CASSLVVQGGYDSYEQYF. The CDR3 nucleotides read TGTGCCAGCAGCTTAGTGGTACAGGGTGGTTATGACTCCTACGAGCAGTACTTC. Full variable domain (missing parts from reference TRBV7-2 and TRBJ2-7): GAGVSQSPSNKVTEKGKDVELRCDPISGHTALYWYRQSLGQGLEFLIYFQGNSAPDKSGLPSDRFSAERTGGSVSTLTIQRTQQEDSAVYLCASSLVVQGGYDSYEQYFGPGTRLTVT.

This clone appeared a few times. This rearrangement joins TRBV14 to TRBJ2-2; the D is unclear. Germline lookup yields CDR1 SGHDN and CDR2 FVKESK. The CDR3 runs 13 residues. V lost 4 bases to trimming and J lost 4 bases, with 7 bases between them. CDR3 protein: CASSPQSTGELFF. The CDR3 DNA follows: TGTGCCAGCAGCCCCCAATCCACCGGGGAGCTGTTTTTT.

The CDR3 reads CASSWTGVPYGYTF. The CDR3 DNA follows: TGTGCCAGCAGCTGGACAGGGGTTCCCTATGGCTACACCTTC. The chain couples TRBV6-2 or TRBV6-3 to TRBJ1-2; 9 bases map to TRBD1. Germline CDR1 is MNHEY and CDR2 is SVGEGT. The CDR3 is 14 residues long. Losses at the gene ends were 6 bases for V and 4 bases for J; bases not matched to a gene: 6.

The chain has TRBV7-8 and TRBJ1-6; TRBD1 is a possible D gene (5 bases). Trimming cost V 5 bases and J 10 bases, with 27 bases left between them. The CDR3 is 18 residues long. Germline loops: CDR1 SGHVS, CDR2 FQNEAQ. CDR3 loop: CASSPIMAGQTVPSPLHF. The CDR3 DNA follows: TGTGCCAGCAGCCCCATAATGGCAGGGCAAACTGTCCCATCACCCCTCCACTTT.

The chain recombines TRBV30 with TRBJ2-1, with D maybe TRBD2 (5 bases). Trimming cost V 4 bases and J 0 bases, with 7 bases left between them. Germline-derived CDR1 and CDR2 are GTSNPN and SVGIG (reference sequence). CDR3 length equals 13 residues. CDR3 sequence reads: CAWTRGSYNEQFF. In nucleotides, the CDR3 is TGTGCCTGGACACGGGGCTCCTACAATGAGCAGTTCTTC.

This clone was picked up a small number of times. The chain has TRBV6-4 and TRBJ2-1; 15 bases align to TRBD2. The V segment lost 6 bases and the J segment 6 bases; nucleotides outside the gene matches: 6. Germline V gives CDR1 MRHNA, CDR2 SNTAGT. The CDR3 extends over 16 amino acids. The CDR3 DNA sequence: TGTGCCAGCAGCCTTCGGACTAGCGGGGGGGGCAATGAGCAGTTCTTC. It translates to CASSLRTSGGGNEQFF.

The V call is TRBV5-4, the J call TRBJ2-3; the match to TRBD2 covers 11 bases. Germline assignment: CDR1 SGHNT and CDR2 YYREEE (reference sequence). This CDR3 has 16 residues. The junction had 4 bases not matched to a gene; V was cut back by 4 bases and J by 0 bases. The CDR3 region is CASSPGLAASTDTQYF. Written as DNA, the CDR3 is TGTGCCAGCAGCCCGGGACTAGCGGCTAGCACAGATACGCAGTATTTT.

V and J are TRBV3-1 (or the pseudogene TRBV3-2) and TRBJ2-1; 7 nucleotides align to TRBD2. The CDR3 extends over 15 amino acids. Per germline, CDR1 LGHDT and CDR2 YNNKEL (reference sequence). Trimming cost V 4 bases and J 9 bases; bases outside gene matches: 12. In DNA form, the CDR3 reads TGTGCCAGCAGCCCCCGGGAGGCTCTACAGGCTGAGCAGTTCTTC. Translating it yields CASSPREALQAEQFF.

The CDR3: CASSPPTTTGEAFF. The CDR3 DNA sequence: TGTGCCAGCAGCCCCCCAACTACGACCGGTGAAGCTTTCTTT. The genes are TRBV6-5 and TRBJ1-1; D remains ambiguous. CDR1 and CDR2 (germline): MNHEY, SVGAGI. V gave up 6 bases and J gave up 7 bases, with 18 bases separating them. The CDR3 is made up of 14 amino acids.

The chain links TRBV29-1 to TRBJ2-2; a possible D gene is TRBD1 (5 bases). The CDR3 contains 12 residues. Germline values: CDR1 SQVTM, CDR2 ANQGSEA. V was pared by 2 bases and J by 4 bases, with 5 bases between. The CDR3 here is CSVERGTGELFF. For the CDR3, the DNA is TGCAGCGTTGAAAGGGGCACCGGGGAGCTGTTTTTT.

The chain couples TRBV28 to TRBJ2-6; 9 bases align to TRBD1. V lost 5 bases, J lost 2 bases, and 13 bases stayed unmatched. The CDR3 spans 19 residues. The germline gives CDR1 MDHEN, CDR2 SYDVKM. In DNA, the CDR3 is TGTGCCAGCAGTGCTTCGGGACAGGGTAGCGGAACTGGGGCCAACGTCCTGACTTTC. Its protein product is CASSASGQGSGTGANVLTF.